The TCR beta chain described here comes from a study of OX40 agonist ivuxolimab in advanced cancers. Turning to the study itself: Subjects had a mean age of around 63 years, with a range of roughly 23 to 80; 82.7% were male.

About this clone itself: The antigen is not known.

Patients were ineligible given autoimmune disease history or systemic immunosuppression. The CDR3 contains 16 residues. The germline V gene has CDR1 SEHNR and CDR2 FQNEAQ (reference sequence). V gave up 2 bases and J gave up 7 bases; unmatched junction bases: 10. Findings of the study overall: At doses 0.1 to 3.0 mg/kg, CD4+ and CD8+ clones expanded.

Sequenced by immunoSEQ multiplex PCR; TCRdb stores in-frame clones only, minus some. Of 37,000 or so clones listed, around 82% are singletons. This chain connects TRBV7-9 to TRBJ1-4; the match to TRBD1 covers 7 bases. The specimen was CD4+ or CD8+ T cells sorted from blood, collected in a trial of the OX40 agonist ivuxolimab. This clonotype originated in an adult with an advanced solid tumor such as melanoma, head and neck, liver or kidney cancer. The CDR3 coding sequence is TGTGCCAGCAGCTTACGGATGGGAGGGGGCGGTGAAAAACTGTTTTTT. It specifies CASSLRMGGGGEKLFF.